One sample yielded the 19 T cell receptor beta chains listed below, sequenced in a study of long-term antiretroviral therapy in people with HIV (dated by TCRdb to the early 2020s). The immunoSEQ hsTCRB v3.0 assay was used at survey level resolution for TRB variable region sequencing. This is the immuneACCESS table as TCRdb keeps it, with only in-frame sequences that have V and J called. A part of the clones is gone; compared with another copy, unresolved V genes explain less than half, and the rest is unexplained. The sample yields 26,000 or so clones; roughly 93% were counted once. Clones ranked in the top ten supply about 9.3% of the sample. The source was unsorted PBMCs, collected 6.2 years after starting antiretroviral therapy. Source of these receptors: a man between 40 and 49 years old with HIV.

Only one count was recorded for this clone. The J gene is TRBJ1-6, the V gene TRBV18; TRBD1 agrees at 7 bases. Germline V CDR1 and CDR2: KGHSH, LQKENI. With V trimmed by 3 bases and J by 5 bases, 13 bases remained unmatched. The CDR3 is made up of 18 amino acids. The CDR3 DNA follows: TGTGCCAGCTCACCGACAGGGATATCGGGTAGGGATAATTCACCCCTCCACTTT. Its protein product is CASSPTGISGRDNSPLHF.

The CDR3 region is CASSLVTLPGIQETQYF. The CDR3 DNA reads as TGCGCCAGCAGCTTGGTTACACTCCCTGGCATCCAAGAGACCCAGTACTTC. The chain combines TRBV5-1 with TRBJ2-5, with D uncertain. The V gene lost 0 bases and the J gene lost 1 base, with 16 bases spanning the gap. This CDR3 has 17 amino acids. CDR1 is SGHRS and CDR2 is YFSETQ in the germline V gene. The entire variable domain, with the rest obtained from reference TRBV5-1 and TRBJ2-5, is as follows: KAGVTQTPRYLIKTRGQQVTLSCSPISGHRSVSWYQQTPGQGLQFLFEYFSETQRNKGNFPGRFSGRQFSNSRSEMNVSTLELGDSALYLCASSLVTLPGIQETQYFGPGTRLLVL.

The CDR3 is CASSLRDGYEQYF. The CDR3 DNA follows: TGTGCCAGCAGCCTCCGGGACGGCTACGAGCAGTACTTC. This chain uses TRBV9 with TRBJ2-7; D tentatively fits TRBD1 or TRBD2 (5 bases each). The germline gives CDR1 SGDLS, CDR2 YYNGEE. This CDR3 is 13 amino acids long. The V and J ends lost 4 bases and 3 bases respectively, with 11 bases between them.

The V call is TRBV10-1, the J call TRBJ2-5; the D gene is possibly TRBD1 (6 bases). CDR1 and CDR2 (germline): WNHNN, SYGVQD (reference sequence). The CDR3 spans 14 residues. Trimming pared 3 bases from V and 5 bases from J, leaving 13 bases between. The CDR3 region is CASSEAGALETQYF. Here the CDR3 DNA reads TGCGCCAGCAGTGAAGCAGGGGCATTGGAGACCCAGTACTTC.

V is TRBV2 and J is TRBJ1-4; D gene uncertain. The CDR3 covers 17 residues. Per germline, CDR1 SNHLY and CDR2 FYNNEI. V shed 2 bases and J shed 12 bases, with 25 bases lying between them. The CDR3, as DNA: TGTGCCAGCAGTGAATCTGGAGAGGGCCGCCCGGGTGTAGAACTGTTTTTT. This codes for CASSESGEGRPGVELFF. The whole variable domain, filled in from reference TRBV2 and TRBJ1-4, reads EPEVTQTPSHQVTQMGQEVILRCVPISNHLYFYWYRQILGQKVEFLVSFYNNEISEKSEIFDDQFSVERPDGSNFTLKIRSTKLEDSAMYFCASSESGEGRPGVELFFGSGTQLSVL.

The chain employs TRBV6-1 and TRBJ2-7; D is possibly TRBD2 (5 bases). Germline lookup yields CDR1 MNHNS and CDR2 SASEGT. Trimming shortened V by 5 bases and J by 0 bases, and 8 bases separated the two germline ends. The CDR3 runs 13 residues. This CDR3 is CASSSEGSYEQYF. CDR3 sequence (DNA): TGTGCCAGCAGTTCAGAGGGCTCCTACGAGCAGTACTTC.

V usage is TRBV19 and J usage is TRBJ1-4; D gene uncertain. The CDR3 spans 14 residues. V was clipped by 2 bases and J by 8 bases, with 12 bases between them. Germline CDR1 LNHDA, CDR2 SQIVND (reference sequence). The CDR3 here is CASSISPEGEKLFF. Written as DNA, the CDR3 is TGTGCCAGTAGTATATCCCCAGAAGGCGAAAAACTGTTTTTT.

The J gene is TRBJ1-5, the V gene TRBV5-1; 10 nucleotides match TRBD1. V shed 4 bases, J shed 3 bases, and the junction held 4 bases outside the gene matches. Germline CDR1 and CDR2: SGHRS and YFSETQ. The CDR3 spans 15 residues. The CDR3 sequence is CASSQGTGDNQPQHF. DNA of the CDR3: TGCGCCAGCAGCCAAGGGACAGGGGACAATCAGCCCCAGCATTTT.

Points on this clone: A read error may account for a junction end that differs from germline. Additional DNA sequences in this sample encode the identical CDR3. This rearrangement joins TRBV7-2 to TRBJ1-2; D is possibly TRBD1 (5 bases). The CDR3 is made up of 13 amino acids. Germline V gene data show CDR1 as SGHTA and CDR2 as FQGNSA. CDR3 sequence reads: CASSLPRTYGYTF. For the CDR3, the DNA is TGCGCCAGCAGCTTACCCCGGACATATGGCTACACCTTC.

The CDR3 sequence: CASSEVRQANQPQHF. The CDR3 nucleotides read TGTGCCAGCAGTGAAGTTCGACAGGCCAATCAGCCCCAGCATTTT. The rearrangement joins TRBV2 to TRBJ1-5; weak D call: TRBD1 (6 bases). V was cut by 1 base and J by 3 bases, with 10 bases left in between. This CDR3 contains 15 residues. Germline V gene lookup returns CDR1 SNHLY and CDR2 FYNNEI. Based on the CDR3 plus reference TRBV2 and TRBJ1-5, the full variable domain is EPEVTQTPSHQVTQMGQEVILRCVPISNHLYFYWYRQILGQKVEFLVSFYNNEISEKSEIFDDQFSVERPDGSNFTLKIRSTKLEDSAMYFCASSEVRQANQPQHFGDGTRLSIL.

This rearrangement joins TRBV11-3 to TRBJ2-7; no definite D call. The CDR3 is made up of 14 amino acids. Per the germline V gene, CDR1 is SGHNT and CDR2 is YENEEA. The CDR3 region is CDTVVDPIAHEQYF. As DNA, the CDR3 is TGTGACACGGTCGTGGACCCCATAGCCCACGAGCAGTACTTC.

The chain is built from TRBV19 and TRBJ2-2; 8 nucleotides agree with TRBD1. The CDR3 totals 14 residues. From germline, CDR1 is LNHDA and CDR2 SQIVND (reference sequence). V lost 6 bases and J lost 4; bases outside the gene matches: 4. CDR3 sequence (DNA): TGTGCCAGTAGCCCGACAGGGGTCACCGGGGAGCTGTTTTTT. Amino acids: CASSPTGVTGELFF.

V usage is TRBV28 and J usage is TRBJ2-7; 10 bases fit TRBD1. This CDR3 contains 15 residues. From germline, CDR1 is MDHEN and CDR2 SYDVKM. The V gene end was trimmed by 2 bases and the J gene end by 5 bases; junction bases not matched to a gene: 6. The CDR3 DNA reads TGTGCCAGCAGTTTAACCGGGACAGGGGTGAACGAGCAGTACTTC. Amino acids: CASSLTGTGVNEQYF.

By sample fraction, this clone is medium-sized. The CDR3 spells CASRPQGEETQYF. The CDR3 DNA is TGTGCCAGCAGACCACAGGGTGAAGAGACCCAGTACTTC. The rearrangement uses TRBV6-6 and TRBJ2-5; D is perhaps TRBD1 (6 bases). In germline, CDR1 is MNHNY, CDR2 SVGAGI (reference sequence). The V end lost 6 bases, the J end lost 3 bases, and 11 bases lay between the germline ends. The CDR3 is 13 residues long.

The rearrangement joins TRBV14 to TRBJ2-5; D could derive from TRBD1 or TRBD2 (6 bases each). In germline, CDR1 is SGHDN, CDR2 FVKESK. The CDR3 sequence is 15 residues long. V shed 6 bases and J shed 4 bases, with 18 bases lying between them. CDR3 loop: CASSRTGALGETQYF. CDR3 sequence (DNA): TGTGCCAGCAGTCGAACGGGGGCCCTTGGAGAGACCCAGTACTTC.

J is TRBJ1-5 and V is TRBV7-2; 11 nucleotides match TRBD1. Per the germline V gene, CDR1 is SGHTA and CDR2 is FQGNSA. CDR3 length: 18 amino acids. With 1 base clipped from V and 4 bases from J, the junction kept 9 bases outside the gene matches. CDR3 region: CASSLGFFRDRGNQPQHF. The CDR3 DNA reads TGTGCCAGCAGCTTAGGATTTTTCCGGGACAGGGGGAATCAGCCCCAGCATTTT.

V is TRBV11-2 and J is TRBJ2-1; D remains unclear. V was cut by 2 bases and J by 6 bases, with 8 bases left in between. The CDR3 length is 13 residues. The germline gives CDR1 SGHAT, CDR2 FQNNGV. The CDR3: CASSLMRSNEQFF. The CDR3 nucleotides read TGTGCCAGCAGCTTAATGCGCAGCAATGAGCAGTTCTTC.

The chain links TRBV5-1 to TRBJ2-2; unclear D gene. The CDR3 covers 14 residues. V was trimmed by 1 base and J by 5 bases, leaving 9 bases between them. Germline V CDR1 and CDR2: SGHRS, YFSETQ. The CDR3 sequence: CASSLTAITGELFF. CDR3 sequence (DNA): TGCGCCAGCAGCTTGACCGCGATAACCGGGGAGCTGTTTTTT. Using reference TRBV5-1 and TRBJ2-2 for the parts outside the CDR3, the full variable domain is KAGVTQTPRYLIKTRGQQVTLSCSPISGHRSVSWYQQTPGQGLQFLFEYFSETQRNKGNFPGRFSGRQFSNSRSEMNVSTLELGDSALYLCASSLTAITGELFFGEGSRLTVL.

Here the CDR3 reads CAWGPRAGGANVLTF. The CDR3 DNA sequence: TGTGCCTGGGGCCCTCGGGCGGGGGGGGCCAACGTCCTGACTTTC. The gene calls are TRBV30 and TRBJ2-6, with D possibly TRBD2 on 6 matching bases. The CDR3 totals 15 residues. The germline CDR1 and CDR2 sequences are GTSNPN and SVGIG (reference sequence). Trimming left V 5 bases short and J 4 bases short, with 15 bases between.